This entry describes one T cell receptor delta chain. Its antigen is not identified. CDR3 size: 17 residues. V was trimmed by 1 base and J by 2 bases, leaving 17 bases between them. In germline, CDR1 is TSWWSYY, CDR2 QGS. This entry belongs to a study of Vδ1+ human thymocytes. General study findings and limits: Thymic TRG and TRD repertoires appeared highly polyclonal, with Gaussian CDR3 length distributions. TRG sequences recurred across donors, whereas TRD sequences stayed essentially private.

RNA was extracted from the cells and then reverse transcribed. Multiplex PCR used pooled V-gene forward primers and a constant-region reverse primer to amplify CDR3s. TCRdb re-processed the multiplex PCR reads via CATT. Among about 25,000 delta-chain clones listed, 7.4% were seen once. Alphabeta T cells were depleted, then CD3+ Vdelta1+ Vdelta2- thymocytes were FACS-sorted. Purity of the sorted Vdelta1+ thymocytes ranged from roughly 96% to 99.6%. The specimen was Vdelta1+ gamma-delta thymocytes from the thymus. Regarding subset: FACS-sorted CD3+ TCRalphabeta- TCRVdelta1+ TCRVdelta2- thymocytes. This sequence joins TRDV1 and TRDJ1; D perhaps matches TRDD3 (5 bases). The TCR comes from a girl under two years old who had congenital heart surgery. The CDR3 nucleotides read TGTGCTCTTGGGGAACGAAACATTCCGCCTGGGACCGATAAACTCATCTTT. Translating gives CALGERNIPPGTDKLIF.